What follows are 31 T cell receptor beta chains derived from one specimen sequenced in a study of blood T cell repertoires in COVID-19. This table comes from immunoSEQ multiplex PCR, and its TCRdb copy is limited to in-frame clones, with some not included. The sample yields approximately 26,000 clones, roughly nine tenths seen once. Specimen: peripheral blood. The receptors here all came from a man in his 70s with active COVID-19.

The chain links TRBV7-9 to TRBJ2-1, with 11 positions matching TRBD2. V dropped 5 bases and J dropped 3; count of bases not matched to a gene: 3. This CDR3 has 15 residues. The V gene's germline CDR1 is SEHNR and CDR2 FQNEAQ (reference sequence). The CDR3 loop reads CASSHLAGGYNEQFF. CDR3 DNA: TGTGCCAGCAGCCATCTAGCGGGAGGCTACAATGAGCAGTTCTTC.

The chain employs TRBV5-5 and TRBJ1-4, with 7 bases identical to TRBD1. The length of the CDR3 is 14 residues. Germline CDR1 is SGHKS and CDR2 is YYEKEE (reference sequence). V shed 4 bases, J shed 5 bases, and the junction held 5 bases outside the gene matches. CDR3 region: CASSEGGANEKLFF. As DNA, the CDR3 is TGTGCCAGCAGCGAAGGGGGCGCGAATGAAAAACTGTTTTTT.

This rearrangement joins TRBV7-2 to TRBJ2-5; 16 bases are shared with TRBD2. Trimming took 6 bases from V and 5 from J; bases not matched to a gene: 6. This CDR3 is built from 16 residues. From germline, CDR1 is SGHTA and CDR2 FQGNSA. The CDR3 sequence: CASSGTSGGAGETQYF. The DNA of the CDR3 is TGTGCCAGCAGTGGGACTAGCGGGGGGGCCGGGGAGACCCAGTACTTC.

The chain joins TRBV19 to TRBJ1-4; D ambiguous. Germline V CDR1 and CDR2: LNHDA, SQIVND (reference sequence). Trimming removed 10 bases at V and 1 base at J, with 13 bases between. This CDR3 comprises 14 residues. CDR3 DNA: TGTGCCACCAGGAGGCTCGAAACTAATGAAAAACTGTTTTTT. It yields the protein CATRRLETNEKLFF.

The gene calls are TRBV18 and TRBJ1-5; possible D gene TRBD1, 5 bases. The ends were cut back, 5 bases at V and 5 bases at J, with 13 bases in the middle. This CDR3 comprises 14 residues. Per the germline V gene, CDR1 is KGHSH and CDR2 is LQKENI. The CDR3 spells CASSATGADQPQHF. The CDR3 region has the DNA TGTGCCAGCTCAGCGACTGGGGCCGATCAGCCCCAGCATTTT.

The chain couples TRBV4-3 to TRBJ1-3; 9 bases map to TRBD1. Unmatched junction bases numbered 3, after V lost 3 bases and J lost 0 bases. The germline CDR1 and CDR2 sequences are LGHNA and YSLEER. The CDR3 is made up of 16 amino acids. The CDR3 DNA follows: TGCGCCAGCAGCCACGCGGACAGGGGCTCTGGAAACACCATATATTTT. Protein: CASSHADRGSGNTIYF.

The J gene is TRBJ2-3, the V gene TRBV6-1; 9 bases fit TRBD1. Per germline, CDR1 MNHNS and CDR2 SASEGT. This CDR3 region has 17 residues. With V trimmed by 3 bases and J by 3 bases, 10 bases remained unmatched. The CDR3 nucleotides are TGTGCCAGCAGTGACCCCCCGGGACAGGGCTTGACAGATACGCAGTATTTT. It specifies CASSDPPGQGLTDTQYF.

In its sample, this clone was seen once. The chain combines TRBV9 with TRBJ1-1, with D unresolved. The CDR3 is made up of 14 amino acids. The V gene lost 2 bases and the J gene lost 1 base, with 9 bases spanning the gap. Looked up from germline, CDR1 is SGDLS and CDR2 is YYNGEE. Written as DNA, the CDR3 is TGTGCCAGCAGCGTCCAGGCGAAGAACACTGAAGCTTTCTTT. Protein: CASSVQAKNTEAFF. The full variable domain, its missing parts supplied by reference TRBV9 and TRBJ1-1, is DSGVTQTPKHLITATGQRVTLRCSPRSGDLSVYWYQQSLDQGLQFLIQYYNGEERAKGNILERFSAQQFPDLHSELNLSSLELGDSALYFCASSVQAKNTEAFFGQGTRLTVV.

This chain uses TRBV5-1 with TRBJ2-2; 9 bases agree with TRBD2. This CDR3 has 20 amino acids. Germline V gene sequence: CDR1 SGHRS, CDR2 YFSETQ. Trimming removed 1 base from V and 6 bases from J; junction bases left unmatched: 19. Here the CDR3 DNA reads TGCGCCAGCAGCTTGAAGGTCCGGCGGGGGGGCGTCGACCAACCCGGGGAGCTGTTTTTT. Its protein is CASSLKVRRGGVDQPGELFF.

The DNA of the CDR3 is TGTGCCAGCAGCGTAGAGGGGATGGCCACCGGGGAGCTGTTTTTT. It specifies CASSVEGMATGELFF. The chain joins TRBV9 to TRBJ2-2, with a tentative D call TRBD1 (5 bases). This CDR3 has 15 amino acids. CDR1 is SGDLS, CDR2 YYNGEE, per germline. V lost 0 bases and J 4 bases, leaving 10 bases between the germline ends.

The CDR3 sequence is CASSSGGYSNQPQHF. CDR3 nucleotide sequence: TGTGCCAGCAGCTCGGGGGGTTATAGCAATCAGCCCCAGCATTTT. The V call is TRBV5-6, the J call TRBJ1-5; D perhaps matches TRBD1 (5 bases). Looked up from germline, CDR1 is SGHDT and CDR2 is YYEEEE. Trimming stripped 3 bases from V and 0 bases from J, with 10 bases between. The CDR3 totals 15 residues.

The chain joins TRBV7-9 to TRBJ2-1; D is perhaps TRBD2 (6 bases). This CDR3 is 12 amino acids long. V lost 5 bases and J lost 7, with 9 bases in between. Germline V gene data show CDR1 as SEHNR and CDR2 as FQNEAQ (reference sequence). This chain's CDR3 is CASSHGGNEQFF. CDR3 DNA sequence: TGTGCCAGCAGCCACGGGGGTAATGAGCAGTTCTTC. Variable domain in full (rest from reference TRBV7-9 and TRBJ2-1): DTGVSQNPRHKITKRGQNVTFRCDPISEHNRLYWYRQTLGQGPEFLTYFQNEAQLEKSRLLSDRFSAERPKGSFSTLEIQRTEQGDSAMYLCASSHGGNEQFFGPGTRLTVL.

This sequence joins TRBV3-1 (or the pseudogene TRBV3-2) and TRBJ1-1, with unresolved D. The CDR3 spans 12 residues. Germline V gene data show CDR1 as LGHDT and CDR2 as YNNKEL (reference sequence). V was clipped by 1 base and J by 8 bases, with 8 bases between them. The DNA of the CDR3 is TGTGCCAGCAGCCAAGGTGGCAGGGAAGCTTTCTTT. Translation gives CASSQGGREAFF.

The rearrangement links TRBV7-2 to TRBJ1-1; maybe TRBD1 (5 bases). V shed 2 bases and J shed 4 bases, with 14 bases lying between them. Germline V gene sequence: CDR1 SGHTA, CDR2 FQGNSA. CDR3 length: 15 amino acids. This chain's CDR3 is CASSLPEGLGTEAFF. As DNA, the CDR3 is TGTGCCAGCAGCTTACCGGAGGGGCTAGGCACTGAAGCTTTCTTT.

This chain joins TRBV4-3 and TRBJ1-2, with 9 bases matching TRBD1. With 0 bases clipped from V and 0 bases from J, the junction kept 11 bases outside the gene matches. CDR1 and CDR2 from the germline V gene are LGHNA and YSLEER. The CDR3 length is 19 residues. The CDR3, as DNA: TGCGCCAGCAGCCAAGATCTAGGGACAGGGTCCCGGCCTAACTATGGCTACACCTTC. This codes for CASSQDLGTGSRPNYGYTF.

The CDR3 here is CASSLLSGGETQYF. The CDR3 nucleotides read TGTGCCAGCAGCTTATTGTCAGGAGGAGAGACCCAGTACTTC. The chain has TRBV7-9 and TRBJ2-5, with D tentatively TRBD2 (5 bases). V was pared by 2 bases and J by 4 bases, with 11 bases between. The CDR3 contains 14 residues. The germline gives CDR1 SEHNR, CDR2 FQNEAQ (reference sequence).

The rearrangement uses TRBV6-1 and TRBJ2-5; 15 positions match TRBD2. The junction had 9 bases not matched to a gene; V was cut back by 0 bases and J by 4 bases. Germline V gene data show CDR1 as MNHNS and CDR2 as SASEGT. The CDR3 has 19 amino acids. The CDR3 protein is CASSEAGTSGGPVRETQYF. CDR3 coding DNA: TGTGCCAGCAGTGAAGCCGGGACTAGCGGGGGGCCAGTTCGAGAGACCCAGTACTTC.

The chain is built from TRBV6-5 and TRBJ2-7; maybe TRBD2 (6 bases). The CDR3 extends over 14 amino acids. Trimming stripped 4 bases from V and 0 bases from J, with 10 bases between. Germline V gene sequence: CDR1 MNHEY, CDR2 SVGAGI. The CDR3 here is CASSLGLVSYEQYF. CDR3 DNA sequence: TGTGCCAGCAGTTTGGGACTTGTCTCCTACGAGCAGTACTTC.

The chain recombines TRBV7-2 with TRBJ2-7, with 13 bases lining up with TRBD2. This CDR3 region has 14 residues. The V gene's germline CDR1 is SGHTA and CDR2 FQGNSA. The J segment lost 7 bases and the V segment lost 7 bases, leaving 7 bases of the junction unmatched. The CDR3 DNA sequence: TGTGCCAGCACGAAGACTAGCGGGGGGAGAGAGCAGTACTTC. Its protein is CASTKTSGGREQYF.

The genes are TRBV19 and TRBJ1-2; no firm D call. Germline CDR1 LNHDA, CDR2 SQIVND (reference sequence). Trimming shortened V by 7 bases and J by 4 bases, and 13 bases separated the two germline ends. This CDR3 has 13 amino acids. CDR3 protein: CASTESVPYGYTF. The CDR3 DNA reads as TGTGCCAGTACGGAGTCGGTACCCTATGGCTACACCTTC. Full variable domain (missing parts from reference TRBV19 and TRBJ1-2): DGGITQSPKYLFRKEGQNVTLSCEQNLNHDAMYWYRQDPGQGLRLIYYSQIVNDFQKGDIAEGYSVSREKKESFPLTVTSAQKNPTAFYLCASTESVPYGYTFGSGTRLTVV.

The rearrangement uses TRBV7-2 and TRBJ2-1; 8 bases map to TRBD2. Looked up from germline, CDR1 is SGHTA and CDR2 is FQGNSA. Trimming removed 4 bases from V and 12 bases from J; junction bases left unmatched: 8. CDR3 size: 13 residues. The CDR3 here is CASSSQTGGVQFF. CDR3 DNA sequence: TGTGCCAGCAGCTCACAAACGGGAGGGGTGCAGTTCTTC.

The rearrangement links TRBV5-1 to TRBJ2-2, with 7 bases fitting TRBD1. With 4 bases clipped from V and 5 bases from J, the junction kept 5 bases outside the gene matches. The germline gives CDR1 SGHRS, CDR2 YFSETQ. The CDR3 length is 14 residues. The CDR3 sequence: CASSQSRGTGELFF. CDR3 DNA sequence: TGCGCCAGCAGCCAGAGCAGGGGGACCGGGGAGCTGTTTTTT. Looking up the rest from reference TRBV5-1 and TRBJ2-2 gives the full variable domain: KAGVTQTPRYLIKTRGQQVTLSCSPISGHRSVSWYQQTPGQGLQFLFEYFSETQRNKGNFPGRFSGRQFSNSRSEMNVSTLELGDSALYLCASSQSRGTGELFFGEGSRLTVL.

J is TRBJ2-7 and V is TRBV4-3, with 8 nucleotides matching TRBD1. The germline gives CDR1 LGHNA, CDR2 YSLEER. The CDR3 has 15 amino acids. Unmatched junction bases numbered 5, after V lost 0 bases and J lost 4 bases. CDR3 loop: CASSQEYWTGYEQYF. In nucleotides, the CDR3 is TGCGCCAGCAGCCAAGAATACTGGACAGGGTACGAGCAGTACTTC.

CDR3 bases: TGTGCCATCAGTGTATTAGCGGGATCCTACGAGCAGTACTTC. It encodes CAISVLAGSYEQYF. The chain is built from TRBV10-3 and TRBJ2-7, with 8 bases matching TRBD2. The germline V gene has CDR1 ENHRY and CDR2 SYGVKD. The V and J ends lost 4 bases and 1 base, in that order; junction bases with no gene match: 3. This CDR3 is 14 amino acids long.

The chain employs TRBV7-8 and TRBJ2-3; 10 positions match TRBD2. The CDR3 length is 15 residues. The germline V gene has CDR1 SGHVS and CDR2 FQNEAQ. V dropped 4 bases and J dropped 4; count of bases not matched to a gene: 5. CDR3 in amino acids: CASSSLAGVADTQYF. In nucleotides, the CDR3 is TGTGCCAGCAGCTCCCTAGCGGGGGTGGCAGATACGCAGTATTTT.

The CDR3 DNA is TGTGCCAGCAGCGCCGGGACAGGCGGGGAGCTGTTTTTT. Encoded protein: CASSAGTGGELFF. The chain recombines TRBV7-2 with TRBJ2-2; 8 bases align to TRBD1. The CDR3 spans 13 residues. The junction had 3 bases not matched to a gene; V was cut back by 5 bases and J by 7 bases. Germline-derived CDR1 and CDR2 are SGHTA and FQGNSA.

The rearrangement uses TRBV19 and TRBJ1-2, with D possibly being TRBD1 (6 bases). V gave up 10 bases and J gave up 3 bases, with 18 bases separating them. CDR1 and CDR2 from the germline V gene are LNHDA and SQIVND (reference sequence). The CDR3 contains 14 residues. The CDR3 bases are TGTGCCACTCTCCCAGGGGCGGGGGACTATGGCTACACCTTC. It encodes CATLPGAGDYGYTF.

J is TRBJ2-5 and V is TRBV5-1; no clear D gene. V lost 4 bases, J lost 2 bases, and 12 bases lay in between. CDR3 size: 14 residues. Germline V CDR1 and CDR2: SGHRS, YFSETQ. CDR3 residues: CASSTTQEQETQYF. The CDR3 region has the DNA TGCGCCAGCAGCACAACCCAAGAACAAGAGACCCAGTACTTC. The complete variable domain, with remaining parts taken from reference TRBV5-1 and TRBJ2-5, reads KAGVTQTPRYLIKTRGQQVTLSCSPISGHRSVSWYQQTPGQGLQFLFEYFSETQRNKGNFPGRFSGRQFSNSRSEMNVSTLELGDSALYLCASSTTQEQETQYFGPGTRLLVL.

This chain's CDR3 is CASSLAGITYGYTF. The CDR3 coding sequence is TGTGCCAGCAGCTTGGCCGGGATCACCTATGGCTACACCTTC. The chain combines TRBV5-5 with TRBJ1-2; D not certain. Germline CDR1 reads SGHKS; CDR2 reads YYEKEE (reference sequence). The CDR3 runs 14 residues. Trimming shortened V by 0 bases and J by 4 bases, and 10 bases separated the two germline ends.

V is TRBV28 and J is TRBJ2-7; TRBD1 might be the D (5 bases). V lost 2 bases and J 5 bases, leaving 13 bases between the germline ends. Germline V CDR1 and CDR2: MDHEN, SYDVKM. The CDR3 covers 14 residues. CDR3 coding DNA: TGTGCCAGCAGTTTAGCAGGGCGCGGCAACGAGCAGTACTTC. Residues: CASSLAGRGNEQYF.

J is TRBJ1-2 and V is TRBV4-3; TRBD1 agrees at 9 bases. Germline CDR1 and CDR2: LGHNA and YSLEER. The CDR3 is 15 amino acids. V lost 0 bases and J lost 8; bases outside the gene matches: 7. The CDR3 here is CASSQEWGQGRGYTF. In nucleotides, the CDR3 is TGCGCCAGCAGCCAAGAATGGGGACAGGGCAGAGGCTACACCTTC.